This TCR beta chain was sequenced during a study of response to subunit inactivated influenza vaccine. This clonotype was recorded a few times. One entry per CDR3 protein results from TCRdb running MiXCR on the RT-PCR reads. The table lists 500,000 to 600,000 distinct CDR3 sequences, roughly 12% of them singletons. These same data were also listed under a study on T cells expressing NK-cell markers. Turning to that study: Generation of TCR beta cDNA was performed by 5'RACE template switching incorporating UMIs. The study sequenced eight donors, seven HCMV-seropositive and one seronegative. NKG2C+ dominant clonotype frequencies in several donors were about 1.0-7.5% of CD8+ T cells. Similarly, these clonotypes led the CD3+CD56-NKG2C+ fraction as well in several donors.

This material consisted of PBMCs from blood, taken on the day of vaccination. This sequence originates from a man over 45 who received an inactivated influenza vaccine.

CDR3: CASSRGSGWDTEAFF. CDR3 sequence (DNA): TGTGCCAGCAGCCGGGGGTCCGGATGGGACACTGAAGCTTTCTTT. This chain joins TRBV3-1 and TRBJ1-1; D may be TRBD1 (5 bases). The ends were cut back, 4 bases at V and 3 bases at J, with 15 bases in the middle. Germline CDR1 is LGHDT and CDR2 is YNNKEL (reference sequence). The CDR3 has 15 amino acids.